This entry lists 14 T cell receptor beta chains sequenced from one sample in a study of breast tumors, draining lymph nodes, adjacent tissues. Samples came from axillary lymph nodes draining the breast cancer. TCRdb analysed the multiplex PCR reads with MiXCR anew, one entry per CDR3 protein. This table holds 200,000 or so distinct CDR3 sequences, approximately 33% found once. The sequencing sample was made of axillary lymph node tissue. The receptor source for this set is a female donor with breast cancer. Some clones in this sample may be carry-over from other donors' samples.

The sample holds many counts of this clonotype. This rearrangement joins TRBV9 to TRBJ1-4; maybe TRBD1 (5 bases). V gave up 4 bases and J gave up 8 bases, with 15 bases separating them. Germline loops: CDR1 SGDLS, CDR2 YYNGEE. CDR3 size: 14 residues. CDR3: CASSPGWGAEKLFF. The CDR3 nucleotides are TGTGCCAGCAGCCCAGGGTGGGGAGCCGAAAAACTGTTTTTT.

Comment on this clonotype: Since a much larger clone is just one base distant, this may be a read error. The chain is built from TRBV12-3 or TRBV12-4 and TRBJ2-2; TRBD1 matches at 9 bases. The length of the CDR3 is 14 residues. The CDR3 DNA follows: TGTGCCAGCAGTCCCACGACAGGGGGGTTGGAGCTGCTTTTT. As protein: CASSPTTGGLELLF.

This clonotype was seen ten or more times. The rearrangement links TRBV3-1 to TRBJ1-2; D is ambiguous. V gave up 0 bases and J gave up 3 bases, with 8 bases separating them. The CDR3 spans 14 residues. Per germline, CDR1 LGHDT and CDR2 YNNKEL (reference sequence). In nucleotides, the CDR3 is TGTGCCAGCAGCCAAGACAGGTACCACTATGGCTACACCTTC. Translation: CASSQDRYHYGYTF. Filled out from reference TRBV3-1 and TRBJ1-2, the complete variable domain reads DTAVSQTPKYLVTQMGNDKSIKCEQNLGHDTMYWYKQDSKKFLKIMFSYNNKELIINETVPNRFSPKSPDKAHLNLHINSLELGDSAVYFCASSQDRYHYGYTFGSGTRLTVV.

This clonotype came up many times. The genes are TRBV18 and TRBJ2-6; D ambiguous. CDR3 size: 14 residues. The germline gives CDR1 KGHSH, CDR2 LQKENI. With 5 bases removed from V and 1 base from J, the gap between germline ends came to 6 bases. The CDR3 region is CASSISSGANVLTF. CDR3 nucleotides: TGTGCCAGCTCAATCTCATCTGGGGCCAACGTCCTGACTTTC.

This clonotype showed up many times. V gene TRBV6-5 combines with J gene TRBJ1-3, with D perhaps TRBD1 (5 bases). Trimming removed 0 bases from V and 3 bases from J, with 12 bases in between. This CDR3 is 16 amino acids long. CDR1 and CDR2 (germline): MNHEY, SVGAGI. The CDR3 is CASSYSSGSDGNTIYF. The CDR3 DNA reads TGTGCCAGCAGTTACTCGTCAGGGTCGGATGGAAACACCATATATTTT.

The chain couples TRBV2 to TRBJ2-2; no reliable D call. The V and J ends lost 4 bases and 3 bases respectively, with 18 bases between them. CDR1 SNHLY and CDR2 FYNNEI come from the germline V gene. The CDR3 has 17 amino acids. The CDR3 region has the DNA TGTGCCAGCAGTGCTAGAGTTATAGGGAAGGACACCGGGGAGCTGTTTTTT. As protein: CASSARVIGKDTGELFF.

This clonotype came up a few times. The CDR3 region is CASRSTSGRPNEKLFF. DNA for the CDR3: TGTGCCAGCAGGTCCACCTCGGGACGGCCAAATGAAAAACTGTTTTTT. J is TRBJ1-4 and V is TRBV28, with D tentatively TRBD1 (5 bases). The CDR3 is 16 residues long. CDR1 is MDHEN, CDR2 SYDVKM, per germline. V was trimmed by 6 bases and J by 5 bases, leaving 19 bases between them.

There are a few counts of this clonotype. V usage is TRBV20-1 and J usage is TRBJ2-3, with TRBD2 identical over 8 bases. Germline values: CDR1 DFQATT, CDR2 SNEGSKA (reference sequence). The CDR3 is 16 amino acids. The junction had 10 bases not matched to a gene; V was cut back by 3 bases and J by 2 bases. CDR3: CSASNLLAASTDTQYF. The CDR3 nucleotides read TGCAGTGCTAGCAATTTACTAGCGGCCTCCACAGATACGCAGTATTTT.

This clonotype was seen a handful of times. The junction shows a germline mismatch at one end, possibly a read error. The J gene is TRBJ1-2, the V gene TRBV5-8, with D unresolved. Germline lookup yields CDR1 SGHTS and CDR2 YDEGEE. The CDR3 is made up of 12 amino acids. CDR3 DNA: TGTGCCAGCAGGTATTACATGACTGGCTACCCCTTC. Amino acids: CASRYYMTGYPF.

As regards this clonotype: A much larger clone differs by one base, so this may be a read error. This chain uses TRBV14 with TRBJ2-1; D might be TRBD1 (6 bases). V was shortened by 0 bases and J by 6 bases, with 15 bases between the two germline ends. The CDR3 runs 16 residues. Germline lookup yields CDR1 SGHDN and CDR2 FVKESK. The DNA of the CDR3 is TGTGCCAGCAGCCAAGAAGGGGGATCTCCCTGCAATGAGCAGTTCTTC. Residues: CASSQEGGSPCNEQFF.

The sample holds many counts of this clonotype. This chain links TRBV5-1 with TRBJ2-5; 11 nucleotides agree with TRBD2. There are 16 residues in the CDR3. From germline, CDR1 is SGHRS and CDR2 YFSETQ. V trimming: 1 base; J trimming: 5 bases; junction bases outside the gene matches: 7. For the CDR3, the DNA is TGCGCCAGCAGCTTGAGCACTAGCGGGGGCGGGGAGACCCAGTACTTC. It specifies CASSLSTSGGGETQYF.

This clonotype occurred many times. This rearrangement joins TRBV14 to TRBJ2-7, with 10 bases matching TRBD2. The CDR3 spans 14 residues. Germline V gene lookup returns CDR1 SGHDN and CDR2 FVKESK. The ends lost 8 bases at V and 4 bases at J; junction bases unmatched: 8. CDR3: CASGRLAGEYEQYF. The DNA of the CDR3 is TGTGCCAGCGGACGGCTAGCGGGAGAGTACGAGCAGTACTTC.

V usage is TRBV24-1 and J usage is TRBJ2-2; D is possibly TRBD2 (7 bases). CDR3 length equals 14 residues. The germline CDR1 and CDR2 sequences are KGHDR and SFDVKD. DNA for the CDR3: TGTGCTAGGGGTCGGGGGGCCAGTACCGGGGAGCTGTTTTTT. Its protein product is CARGRGASTGELFF.

This clonotype was detected ten times or more. The gene calls are TRBV19 and TRBJ1-2; D remains unclear. Trimming cost V 7 bases and J 2 bases, with 8 bases left between them. CDR1 is LNHDA and CDR2 is SQIVND in the germline V gene (reference sequence). CDR3 size: 12 residues. The DNA of the CDR3 is TGTGCCAGTAAAACAACAAACTATGGCTACACCTTC. It encodes CASKTTNYGYTF.